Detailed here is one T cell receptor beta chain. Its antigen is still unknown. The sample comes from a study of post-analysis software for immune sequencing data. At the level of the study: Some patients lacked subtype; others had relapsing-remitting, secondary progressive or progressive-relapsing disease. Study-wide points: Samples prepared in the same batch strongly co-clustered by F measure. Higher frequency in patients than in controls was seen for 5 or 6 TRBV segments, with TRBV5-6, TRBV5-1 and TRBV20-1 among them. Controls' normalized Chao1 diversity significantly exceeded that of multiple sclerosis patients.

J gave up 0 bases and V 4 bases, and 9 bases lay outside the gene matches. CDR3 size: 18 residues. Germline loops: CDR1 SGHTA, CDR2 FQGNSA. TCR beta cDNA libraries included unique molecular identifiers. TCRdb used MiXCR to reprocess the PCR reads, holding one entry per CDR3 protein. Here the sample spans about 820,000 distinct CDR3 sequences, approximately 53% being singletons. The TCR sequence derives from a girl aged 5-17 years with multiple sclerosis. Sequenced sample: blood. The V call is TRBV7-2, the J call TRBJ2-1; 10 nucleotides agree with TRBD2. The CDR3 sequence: CASSSRFQRGGSYNEQFF. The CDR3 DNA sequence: TGTGCCAGCAGCTCAAGATTTCAGCGGGGGGGCTCCTACAATGAGCAGTTCTTC.